Listed below are T cell receptor beta chains from one sample, sequenced in a study of Graves' ophthalmopathy and Graves' hyperthyroidism. TCRdb re-derived calls from the multiplex PCR reads in MiXCR, one entry per CDR3 protein. The repertoire holds 300,000 to 400,000 distinct CDR3 sequences, with roughly a sixth as singletons. Sequenced sample: peripheral blood. These receptors came from an adult man with Graves' ophthalmopathy. CDR3s include the opening cysteine and the closing phenylalanine or tryptophan. The D gene is left open where the match is weak. Clone size, where shown, is once, few, many, or a class for clones that have expanded.

>TRBV28|.|TRBJ2-7|few
TGTGCCAGCACTGCAACCGGGACGGGGGTTGGCGAGCAGTACTTC
CASTATGTGVGEQYF
>TRBV7-9|.|TRBJ1-3|many
TGTGCCAGCAGCTTTCGGGTTTCTGGAAACACCATATATTTT
CASSFRVSGNTIYF
>TRBV10-3|TRBD1|TRBJ1-6|many
TGTGCCACGGAGTCGGGACAGGAGAGTTCACCCCTCCACTTT
CATESGQESSPLHF
>TRBV7-9|.|TRBJ1-6|many
TGTGCCAGCAGCCCCGGGGATTTGGACCTCCACTTT
CASSPGDLDLHF
>TRBV3-1|.|TRBJ1-1|few
TGTGCCAGCAGCCAAGTTGGGTCGGGGAACACTGAAGCTTTCTTT
CASSQVGSGNTEAFF
>TRBV4-3|.|TRBJ1-2|many
TGCGCCAGCAGCCAAAGGCAGGGTCATGGCTACACCTTC
CASSQRQGHGYTF
>TRBV12-3/TRBV12-4|.|TRBJ2-7|.
TGTGCCACCAGTGCGGCACAGGGACCCTACGAGCAGTACTTC
CATSAAQGPYEQYF
>TRBV6-4|.|TRBJ2-7|once
TGTGCCAGCAGCCCCATGGCGGGATCCTACGAGCAGTACTTC
CASSPMAGSYEQYF
>TRBV30|TRBD1|TRBJ2-7|many
TGTGCCTGGAGTCCACTGACAGGGATCGCCAGGGAGCAGTACTTC
CAWSPLTGIAREQYF
>TRBV11-2|TRBD2|TRBJ2-7|many
TGTGCCAGCAGCTTAGAGGCTAGCGGGAGTTCGGGAGAGCAGTACTTC
CASSLEASGSSGEQYF
>TRBV28|TRBD2|TRBJ2-7|many
TGTGCCAGCAGCCAAACTAGCGGGTCCTACGAGCAGTACTTC
CASSQTSGSYEQYF
>TRBV29-1|.|TRBJ2-5|.
TGCAGCTTTGTGGACGTGGGTCTCGGAGAGACCCAGTACTTC
CSFVDVGLGETQYF
>TRBV3-1|.|TRBJ1-3|many
TGTGCCAGCAGCCAGGATCGGGTTTCGGCAGGAAACACCATATATTTT
CASSQDRVSAGNTIYF
>TRBV13|.|TRBJ2-7|many
TGTGCCAGCAGCTCCCGAGAACGGGGGCGCCCTCACGAGCAGTACTTC
CASSSRERGRPHEQYF
>TRBV20-1|TRBD1|TRBJ1-2|many
TGCAGTGCAAAGAGGGGGACAGACTATGGCTACACCTTC
CSAKRGTDYGYTF
>TRBV6-1|TRBD1|TRBJ2-5|.
TGTGCCAGCAGTGAAGGGGCCGGGACAGGGGCAGAGACCCAGTACTTC
CASSEGAGTGAETQYF
>TRBV20-1|TRBD2|TRBJ2-5|many
TGCAGTGCCCTCCTTAGCGGGTACCAAGAGACCCAGTACTTC
CSALLSGYQETQYF
>TRBV19|.|TRBJ1-5|many
TGTGCCAGTAGTATCGGTCAGGCTGGCAATCAGCCCCAGCATTTT
CASSIGQAGNQPQHF